The 16 T cell receptor beta chains below all came from one sample that was sequenced in a study of OX40 agonist ivuxolimab in advanced cancers. Assay: immunoSEQ multiplex PCR; the TCRdb copy retains only in-frame clones and omits some. The data contain around 40,000 clones, around 82% of them singletons. The starting material was CD4+ or CD8+ T cells sorted from blood, obtained in a trial of the OX40 agonist ivuxolimab. All receptors come from an adult with an advanced solid tumor such as melanoma, head and neck, liver or kidney cancer.

The chain carries TRBV7-7 and TRBJ2-5, with a possible D match to TRBD1 (6 bases). V dropped 5 bases and J dropped 5 bases, with 12 bases sitting between them. The CDR3 has 13 residues. The germline gives CDR1 SSHAT, CDR2 FNYEAQ (reference sequence). The CDR3 bases are TGTGCCAGCAGCATGGACAGAGACGAGACCCAGTACTTC. It translates to CASSMDRDETQYF.

A note on this clone: An end of the junction differs from the germline gene, which may be a read error. The V call is TRBV5-1, the J call TRBJ1-2, with D possibly TRBD1 on 5 matching bases. Germline values: CDR1 SGHRS, CDR2 YFSETQ. There are 14 residues in the CDR3. DNA for the CDR3: TGCGCCAGCAGCTTAGATGCCCGGGACTACGGCTACACCTTC. Translating gives CASSLDARDYGYTF.

This sequence joins TRBV7-8 and TRBJ1-5; D is unclear. The germline V gene encodes CDR1 SGHVS and CDR2 FQNEAQ. CDR3 length: 17 residues. Trimming stripped 3 bases from V and 2 bases from J, with 17 bases between. The CDR3: CASSFHEAGGGNQPQHF. The DNA for the CDR3 is TGTGCCAGCAGCTTCCATGAGGCAGGCGGAGGCAATCAGCCCCAGCATTTT.

This chain connects TRBV29-1 to TRBJ2-3, with D unresolved. CDR3 length: 13 residues. Germline CDR1 SQVTM, CDR2 ANQGSEA. Trimming stripped 6 bases from V and 3 bases from J, with 13 bases between. CDR3 region: CSVDQLGTDTQYF. The CDR3, as DNA: TGCAGCGTGGACCAGTTAGGGACAGATACGCAGTATTTT.

This chain links TRBV7-8 with TRBJ1-2, with unresolved D. V lost 4 bases to trimming and J lost 8 bases, with 14 bases between them. The CDR3 is 13 residues long. Per the germline V gene, CDR1 is SGHVS and CDR2 is FQNEAQ. The chain's CDR3 is CASSYGRGGGYTF. CDR3 nucleotide sequence: TGTGCCAGCAGCTATGGGCGGGGTGGGGGCTACACCTTC.

The genes are TRBV2 and TRBJ1-4; D unclear. V lost 5 bases and J lost 8, with 9 bases in between. Germline V lookup: CDR1 SNHLY, CDR2 FYNNEI. The CDR3 totals 12 residues. DNA of the CDR3: TGTGCCAGCAGTCGGATGGGCGAAAAACTGTTTTTT. Amino acids: CASSRMGEKLFF.

The chain couples TRBV9 to TRBJ2-7, with 11 bases lining up with TRBD2. The trim removed 3 bases at V and 2 bases at J, leaving 1 base unmatched. Germline values: CDR1 SGDLS, CDR2 YYNGEE. This CDR3 spans 14 amino acids. Written as DNA, the CDR3 is TGTGCCAGCAGCGCTAGCGGGAGGACCTACGAGCAGTACTTC. Translating gives CASSASGRTYEQYF.

The rearrangement links TRBV5-1 to TRBJ2-7, with D tentatively TRBD1 (6 bases). V lost 1 base and J 0 bases, leaving 14 bases between the germline ends. The germline V gene has CDR1 SGHRS and CDR2 YFSETQ. CDR3 length: 16 amino acids. In DNA form, the CDR3 reads TGCGCCAGCAGCTTGCTACAGGGCCTAAACTCCTACGAGCAGTACTTC. Translated, it gives CASSLLQGLNSYEQYF. Drawing the rest from reference TRBV5-1 and TRBJ2-7, the complete variable domain is KAGVTQTPRYLIKTRGQQVTLSCSPISGHRSVSWYQQTPGQGLQFLFEYFSETQRNKGNFPGRFSGRQFSNSRSEMNVSTLELGDSALYLCASSLLQGLNSYEQYFGPGTRLTVT.

This chain connects TRBV4-2 to TRBJ2-7; D remains unclear. The germline gives CDR1 LGHNA, CDR2 YNFKEQ. Between the trimmed V and J ends, which lost 0 bases and 3 bases, there was a span of 9 bases. This CDR3 comprises 14 residues. CDR3 sequence reads: CASSQDELSYEQYF. The CDR3 coding sequence is TGTGCCAGCAGCCAAGATGAATTGAGCTACGAGCAGTACTTC.

The CDR3 protein is CASSEARGGLRGTF. CDR3 coding DNA: TGTGCCAGCAGTGAAGCGCGGGGGGGCTTGAGAGGCACCTTC. J is TRBJ1-2 and V is TRBV6-1, with D perhaps matching TRBD1 (6 bases). V lost 0 bases, J lost 13 bases, and 18 bases lay in between. Germline loops: CDR1 MNHNS, CDR2 SASEGT. This CDR3 comprises 14 residues.

V is TRBV16 and J is TRBJ1-4; TRBD1 matches at 7 bases. The germline V gene encodes CDR1 KGHSY and CDR2 FQNENV. With 5 bases clipped from V and 7 bases from J, the junction kept 13 bases outside the gene matches. The CDR3 has 16 amino acids. In nucleotides, the CDR3 is TGTGCCAGCAGCTACTATCCGGGACAGTCGGGTGAAAAACTGTTTTTT. Its translation: CASSYYPGQSGEKLFF.

The gene calls are TRBV18 and TRBJ2-7; possible D gene TRBD1, 5 bases. This CDR3 is 13 amino acids long. V lost 2 bases and J 6 bases, leaving 11 bases between the germline ends. Germline lookup yields CDR1 KGHSH and CDR2 LQKENI. The DNA for the CDR3 is TGTGCCAGCTCACCAGATCAAGGGGCCGAGCAGTACTTC. Its protein is CASSPDQGAEQYF.

V and J are TRBV6-6 and TRBJ1-4; D is uncertain. CDR1 is MNHNY, CDR2 SVGAGI, per germline (reference sequence). The CDR3 is made up of 13 amino acids. V lost 4 bases to trimming and J lost 5 bases, with 8 bases between them. The CDR3 region is CASSSMINEKLFF. In DNA, the CDR3 is TGTGCCAGCAGTTCAATGATAAATGAAAAACTGTTTTTT.

The chain links TRBV11-2 to TRBJ2-7; TRBD1 matches at 10 bases. The germline gives CDR1 SGHAT, CDR2 FQNNGV. The CDR3 is made up of 17 amino acids. V trimming: 1 base; J trimming: 6 bases; junction bases outside the gene matches: 12. CDR3 coding DNA: TGTGCCAGCAGCTTAGTTACAACCGGGACAGGGGACGGCGAGCAGTACTTC. Protein sequence: CASSLVTTGTGDGEQYF.

This chain connects TRBV11-2 to TRBJ2-7, with TRBD2 identical over 9 bases. Germline V gene lookup returns CDR1 SGHAT and CDR2 FQNNGV. The trim removed 3 bases at V and 8 bases at J, leaving 8 bases unmatched. The CDR3 length is 14 residues. This chain's CDR3 is CASSFAGGPGKQYF. The DNA of the CDR3 is TGTGCCAGCAGCTTCGCGGGAGGGCCGGGAAAGCAGTACTTC.

The V gene is TRBV15, the J gene TRBJ1-6, with a possible D match to TRBD1 (5 bases). CDR3 length: 15 amino acids. Germline V gives CDR1 LNHNV, CDR2 YYDKDF (reference sequence). The V end lost 1 base, the J end lost 7 bases, and 11 bases lay between the germline ends. CDR3 in amino acids: CATSRGQGWNSPLHF. The CDR3 nucleotides read TGTGCCACCAGCAGAGGTCAGGGATGGAATTCACCCCTCCACTTT.